Here is one T cell receptor beta chain with its context. This sample is drawn from a study of control samples from healthy donors and cancer patients. V dropped 3 bases and J dropped 6; count of bases not matched to a gene: 7. Germline V gene lookup returns CDR1 SQVTM and CDR2 ANQGSEA. CDR3 length: 15 residues. Profiled with immunoSEQ multiplex PCR; TCRdb holds only in-frame clones, not every one. Here the sample spans tens of thousands of clones, under 90% being singletons. The source of this sequence is a man in his fifties or sixties in good health. This rearrangement joins TRBV29-1 to TRBJ2-1; 11 positions agree with TRBD1. Sequencing was carried out using blood. CDR3 in amino acids: CSVEGGQGVVNEQFF. The CDR3 DNA is TGCAGCGTTGAGGGGGGACAGGGGGTAGTCAATGAGCAGTTCTTC.